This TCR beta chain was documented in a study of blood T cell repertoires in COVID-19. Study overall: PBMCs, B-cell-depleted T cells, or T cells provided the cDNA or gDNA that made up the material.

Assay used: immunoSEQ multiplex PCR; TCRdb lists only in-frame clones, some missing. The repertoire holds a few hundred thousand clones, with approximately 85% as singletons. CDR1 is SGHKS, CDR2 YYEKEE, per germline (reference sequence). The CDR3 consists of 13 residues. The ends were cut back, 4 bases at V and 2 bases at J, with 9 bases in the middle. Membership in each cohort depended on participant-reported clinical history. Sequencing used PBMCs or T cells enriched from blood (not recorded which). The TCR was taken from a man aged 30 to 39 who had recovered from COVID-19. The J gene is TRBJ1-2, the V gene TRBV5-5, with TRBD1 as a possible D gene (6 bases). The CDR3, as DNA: TGTGCCAGCAGCCCTGGGACAAACTATGGCTACACCTTC. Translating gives CASSPGTNYGYTF.